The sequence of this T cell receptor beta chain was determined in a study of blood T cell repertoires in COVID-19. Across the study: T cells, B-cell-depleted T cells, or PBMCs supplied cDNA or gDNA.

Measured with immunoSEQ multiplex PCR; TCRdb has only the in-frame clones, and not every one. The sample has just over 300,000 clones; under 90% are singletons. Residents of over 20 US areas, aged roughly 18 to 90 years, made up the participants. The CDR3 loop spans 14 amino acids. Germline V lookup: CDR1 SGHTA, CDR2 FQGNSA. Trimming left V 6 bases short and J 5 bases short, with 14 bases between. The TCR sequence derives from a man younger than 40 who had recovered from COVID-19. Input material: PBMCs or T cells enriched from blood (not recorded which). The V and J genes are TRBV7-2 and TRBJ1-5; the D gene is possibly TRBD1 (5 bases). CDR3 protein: CASSSGGGYQPQHF. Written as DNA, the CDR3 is TGTGCCAGCAGTTCGGGCGGGGGGTATCAGCCCCAGCATTTT.